Presented here are 20 T cell receptor beta chains from one specimen sequenced in a study of vaccination and CD4 T cells after COVID-19. These receptors' antigens are unknown. Specified treatment: roughly ten-day PBMC culture with coronavirus spike peptide pools or control peptides (ViraFEST assay). Cultured CD4+ T cell DNA underwent sequencing with the Oncomine TCR Beta short-read assay. TCRdb passed the PCR reads through MiXCR, listing each CDR3 protein once. The profile shows approximately 4,900 distinct CDR3 sequences, 44% of them singletons. The specimen was CD4+ T cells from blood, cultured in vitro, collected after SARS-CoV-2 vaccination. These receptors all stem from a human donor who had recovered from COVID-19.

This sequence joins TRBV7-6 and TRBJ2-2; D might be TRBD1 or TRBD2, each matching 5 bases. The V end was cut by 5 bases, the J end by 6 bases, with 16 bases between. The V gene's germline CDR1 is SGHVS and CDR2 FNYEAQ. This CDR3 is built from 15 residues. CDR3 in amino acids: CASSGYRTGAGELFF. CDR3 in DNA: TGTGCCAGCAGCGGGTACAGGACCGGGGCCGGGGAGCTGTTTTTT.

This clonotype occurred a few times. This sequence joins TRBV7-3 and TRBJ2-1, with 9 bases identical to TRBD2. Germline V gene sequence: CDR1 SGHTA, CDR2 FQGTGA. The junction had 5 bases not matched to a gene; V was cut back by 5 bases and J by 6 bases. CDR3 length equals 14 residues. The CDR3 coding sequence is TGTGCCAGCAGCGCGGTAGCGGGAGTCAATGAGCAGTTCTTC. Translating gives CASSAVAGVNEQFF.

This clonotype was detected a few times. V and J are TRBV19 and TRBJ1-6, with a tentative D call TRBD1 (5 bases). Deletions cut 1 base from V and 7 bases from J, with 14 bases between. CDR1 and CDR2 from the germline V gene are LNHDA and SQIVND (reference sequence). This CDR3 is 16 amino acids long. CDR3 DNA: TGTGCCAGTAGTATAGTGACTATGGGGGAGAATTCACCCCTCCACTTT. Its protein product is CASSIVTMGENSPLHF.

This clonotype was counted only a few times. This chain joins TRBV10-3 and TRBJ1-1; TRBD1 aligns across 10 bases. The CDR3 contains 13 residues. Germline values: CDR1 ENHRY, CDR2 SYGVKD. The ends lost 5 bases at V and 4 bases at J; junction bases unmatched: 1. The CDR3 sequence is CAISRQGATEAFF. The CDR3 DNA reads as TGTGCCATCAGTAGACAGGGGGCCACTGAAGCTTTCTTT.

The chain combines TRBV7-6 with TRBJ2-2; D gene ambiguous. V was clipped by 0 bases and J by 1 base, with 6 bases between them. The germline V gene has CDR1 SGHVS and CDR2 FNYEAQ. This CDR3 contains 15 residues. CDR3 DNA: TGTGCCAGCAGCTTAGCCGCAGTGAACACCGGGGAGCTGTTTTTT. Amino acid sequence: CASSLAAVNTGELFF. Using reference TRBV7-6 and TRBJ2-2 for the parts outside the CDR3, the full variable domain is GAGVSQSPRYKVTKRGQDVALRCDPISGHVSLYWYRQALGQGPEFLTYFNYEAQQDKSGLPNDRFSAERPEGSISTLTIQRTEQRDSAMYRCASSLAAVNTGELFFGEGSRLTVL.

This chain links TRBV6-1 with TRBJ2-1; 8 bases are shared with TRBD2. The CDR3 runs 16 residues. V shed 6 bases, J shed 7 bases, and the junction held 14 bases outside the gene matches. Germline V gives CDR1 MNHNS, CDR2 SASEGT. The chain's CDR3 is CASRSSGIGGENEQFF. DNA for the CDR3: TGTGCCAGCAGGAGTAGCGGGATTGGTGGTGAGAATGAGCAGTTCTTC.

This clonotype was counted between two and nine times. The V gene is TRBV5-4, the J gene TRBJ2-7, with D hard to call. This CDR3 has 15 amino acids. Germline loops: CDR1 SGHNT, CDR2 YYREEE (reference sequence). V shed 4 bases and J shed 7 bases, with 21 bases lying between them. Here the CDR3 reads CASSPEPGRSGEQYF. The CDR3 DNA reads TGTGCCAGCAGCCCAGAGCCAGGCCGCTCTGGGGAGCAGTACTTC.

About this clonotype: Without the conserved terminal phenylalanine or tryptophan, this CDR3 likely stems from a read error. This chain connects TRBV11-3 to TRBJ1-2; 10 nucleotides agree with TRBD1. J gave up 4 bases and V 6 bases, and 8 bases lay outside the gene matches. CDR1 is SGHNT and CDR2 is YENEEA in the germline V gene. The CDR3 runs 15 residues. DNA of the CDR3: TGTGCCAGCAGTCTCGAGGGACAGGGGTTCTATGGCTACACCTTG. Protein: CASSLEGQGFYGYTL.

The chain links TRBV20-1 to TRBJ1-2; D not resolved. V shed 3 bases and J shed 8 bases, with 16 bases lying between them. Looked up from germline, CDR1 is DFQATT and CDR2 is SNEGSKA (reference sequence). This CDR3 region has 13 residues. CDR3 nucleotide sequence: TGCAGTGCTAGTGAAACCTCAGACGGCGGCTACACCTTC. The encoded protein is CSASETSDGGYTF.

Remarks on this clonotype: The junction does not match germline at one end; this may be a read error. V and J are TRBV7-6 and TRBJ2-7; D is unclear. The CDR3 contains 16 residues. Germline-derived CDR1 and CDR2 are SGHVS and FNYEAQ. The CDR3 loop is CASGLDGRTLSYEQYF. Written as DNA, the CDR3 is TGTGCCAGCGGCTTAGATGGCAGGACGTTATCCTACGAGCAGTACTTC.

This clonotype was seen only a few times. The CDR3 protein is CASSTGGLETQYF. DNA for the CDR3: TGCGCCAGCTCTACAGGGGGCTTGGAGACCCAGTACTTC. The J gene is TRBJ2-5, the V gene TRBV10-1; 9 nucleotides match TRBD1. This CDR3 is 13 amino acids long. The germline gives CDR1 WNHNN, CDR2 SYGVQD (reference sequence). Trimming removed 8 bases from V and 5 bases from J; junction bases left unmatched: 6.

The CDR3 sequence is CASTKSGNTEAFF. DNA for the CDR3: TGTGCCAGCACCAAGTCAGGGAACACTGAAGCTTTCTTT. The rearrangement joins TRBV6-1 to TRBJ1-1; no clear D gene. CDR1 is MNHNS, CDR2 SASEGT, per germline. This CDR3 region has 13 residues. Deletions cut 7 bases from V and 1 base from J, with 10 bases between.

The rearrangement links TRBV4-1 to TRBJ2-3; D remains unclear. Germline-derived CDR1 and CDR2 are MGHRA and YSYEKL. Trimming took 0 bases from V and 2 from J, leaving 9 bases between them. This CDR3 region has 15 residues. The CDR3 loop is CASSQDGYPTDTQYF. The CDR3 DNA is TGCGCCAGCAGCCAAGACGGGTACCCCACAGATACGCAGTATTTT.

This clonotype was detected once. The chain uses TRBV20-1 and TRBJ2-1; D could derive from TRBD1 or TRBD2 (5 bases each). This CDR3 has 15 residues. Germline lookup yields CDR1 DFQATT and CDR2 SNEGSKA (reference sequence). In nucleotides, the CDR3 is TGCAGCGCGGTTTGGGGGTCCGGCGCAGACAATGAGCAGTTCTTC. Amino acids: CSAVWGSGADNEQFF.

Worth noting for this clonotype: A much larger clone differs by one base, so this may be a read error. The chain uses TRBV28 and TRBJ1-5; a weak D match, TRBD1 (5 bases). The CDR3 sequence is 16 residues long. Trimming took 2 bases from V and 6 from J, leaving 17 bases between them. Germline V gene lookup returns CDR1 MDHEN and CDR2 SYDVKM. CDR3 protein: CASSLLGGRGGQPQHF. Written as DNA, the CDR3 is TGTGCCAGCAGTTTACTCGGCGGGAGGGGAGGTCAGCCCCAGCATTTT.

This chain uses TRBV10-2 with TRBJ2-1; 10 bases fit TRBD2. Germline lookup yields CDR1 WSHSY and CDR2 SAAADI. V shed 6 bases, J shed 5 bases, and the junction held 4 bases outside the gene matches. The CDR3 spans 14 residues. The CDR3 loop is CASRLAGVHNEQFF. CDR3 in DNA: TGCGCCAGCAGGCTAGCGGGGGTCCACAATGAGCAGTTCTTC.

This chain joins TRBV7-2 and TRBJ2-1, with TRBD2 as a possible D gene (5 bases). The CDR3 is made up of 14 amino acids. The V and J ends lost 1 base and 4 bases respectively, with 8 bases between them. The germline V gene encodes CDR1 SGHTA and CDR2 FQGNSA. The CDR3 DNA reads as TGTGCCAGCAGCTTAGTAGGACTTTACAATGAGCAGTTCTTC. It codes for CASSLVGLYNEQFF.

The chain is built from TRBV7-8 and TRBJ1-1; D is possibly TRBD1 (5 bases). Germline assignment: CDR1 SGHVS and CDR2 FQNEAQ. V dropped 3 bases and J dropped 1 base, with 9 bases sitting between them. CDR3 size: 14 residues. The CDR3 here is CASSLLDKNTEAFF. The CDR3 nucleotides are TGTGCCAGCAGCTTGCTGGACAAGAACACTGAAGCTTTCTTT. The variable domain in full, completed from reference TRBV7-8 and TRBJ1-1, reads GAGVSQSPRYKVAKRGQDVALRCDPISGHVSLFWYQQALGQGPEFLTYFQNEAQLDKSGLPSDRFFAERPEGSVSTLKIQRTQQEDSAVYLCASSLLDKNTEAFFGQGTRLTVV.

The chain has TRBV12-3 or TRBV12-4 and TRBJ2-7, with TRBD2 as a possible D gene (6 bases). The CDR3 is 12 amino acids. V was pared by 7 bases and J by 10 bases, with 17 bases between. The DNA of the CDR3 is TGTGCCAGCACCCCCGTAGGAGGGTTACAGTACTTC. This translates into CASTPVGGLQYF.

This clonotype was recorded once. The J gene is TRBJ2-2, the V gene TRBV28, with 8 bases matching TRBD2. Per germline, CDR1 MDHEN and CDR2 SYDVKM. V dropped 3 bases and J dropped 5; count of bases not matched to a gene: 5. The CDR3 runs to 15 residues. Here the CDR3 DNA reads TGTGCCAGCAGTTTTGCGGGAGGACGAACCGGGGAGCTGTTTTTT. It specifies CASSFAGGRTGELFF.